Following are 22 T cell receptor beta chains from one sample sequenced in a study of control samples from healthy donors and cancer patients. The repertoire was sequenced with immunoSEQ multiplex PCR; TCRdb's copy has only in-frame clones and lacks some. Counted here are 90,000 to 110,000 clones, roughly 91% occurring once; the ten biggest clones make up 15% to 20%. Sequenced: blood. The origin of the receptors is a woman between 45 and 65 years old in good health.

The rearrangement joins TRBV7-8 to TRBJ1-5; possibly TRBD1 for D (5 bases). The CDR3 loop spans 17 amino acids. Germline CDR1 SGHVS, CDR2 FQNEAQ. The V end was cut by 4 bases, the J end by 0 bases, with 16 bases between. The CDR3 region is CASSSEGLVYSNQPQHF. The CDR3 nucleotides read TGTGCCAGCAGCTCTGAGGGGTTAGTGTATAGCAATCAGCCCCAGCATTTT.

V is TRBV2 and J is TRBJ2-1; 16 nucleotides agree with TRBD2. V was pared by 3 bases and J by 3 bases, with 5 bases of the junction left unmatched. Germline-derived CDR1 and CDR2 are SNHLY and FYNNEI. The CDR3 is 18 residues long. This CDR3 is CASSEGGLAGGFYNEQFF. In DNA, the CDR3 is TGTGCCAGCAGTGAGGGGGGACTAGCGGGAGGGTTCTACAATGAGCAGTTCTTC.

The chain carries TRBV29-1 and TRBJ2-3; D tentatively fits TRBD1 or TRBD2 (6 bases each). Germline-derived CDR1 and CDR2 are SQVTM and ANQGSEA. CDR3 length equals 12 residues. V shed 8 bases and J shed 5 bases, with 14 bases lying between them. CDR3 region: CSPSGAGDTQYF. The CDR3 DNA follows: TGCAGCCCTTCGGGGGCCGGAGATACGCAGTATTTT.

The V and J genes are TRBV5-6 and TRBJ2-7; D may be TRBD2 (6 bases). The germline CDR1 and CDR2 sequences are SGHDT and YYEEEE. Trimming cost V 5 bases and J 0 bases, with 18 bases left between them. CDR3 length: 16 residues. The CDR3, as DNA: TGTGCCAGCAGTTCCTCCCCGGGACTCAACTCCTACGAGCAGTACGTC. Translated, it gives CASSSSPGLNSYEQYV.

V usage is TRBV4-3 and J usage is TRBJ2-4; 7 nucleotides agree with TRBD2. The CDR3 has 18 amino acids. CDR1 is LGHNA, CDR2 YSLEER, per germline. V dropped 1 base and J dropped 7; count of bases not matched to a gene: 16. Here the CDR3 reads CASSQVGTGGISANIQYF. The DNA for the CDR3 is TGCGCCAGCAGCCAAGTGGGAACGGGGGGAATCTCTGCTAACATTCAGTACTTC.

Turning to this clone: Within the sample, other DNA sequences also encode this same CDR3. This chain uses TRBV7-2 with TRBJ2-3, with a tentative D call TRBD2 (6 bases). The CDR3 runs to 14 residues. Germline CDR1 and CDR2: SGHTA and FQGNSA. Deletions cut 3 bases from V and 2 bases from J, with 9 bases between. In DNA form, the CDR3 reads TGTGCCAGCAGCTTGGGGACTTCCACAGATACGCAGTATTTT. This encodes CASSLGTSTDTQYF.

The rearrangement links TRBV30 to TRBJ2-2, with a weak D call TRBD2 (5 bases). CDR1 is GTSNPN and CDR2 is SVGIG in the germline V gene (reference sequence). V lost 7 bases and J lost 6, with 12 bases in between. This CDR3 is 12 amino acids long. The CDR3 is CAFTRIPGELFF. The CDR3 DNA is TGTGCCTTTACTAGAATCCCCGGGGAGCTGTTTTTT.

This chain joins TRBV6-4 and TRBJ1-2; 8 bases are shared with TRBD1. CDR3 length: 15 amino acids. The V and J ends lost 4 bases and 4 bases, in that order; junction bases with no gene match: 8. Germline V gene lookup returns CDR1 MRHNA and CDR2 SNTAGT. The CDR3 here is CASSVESTGAYGYTF. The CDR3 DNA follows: TGTGCCAGCAGTGTTGAATCGACAGGGGCCTATGGCTACACCTTC.

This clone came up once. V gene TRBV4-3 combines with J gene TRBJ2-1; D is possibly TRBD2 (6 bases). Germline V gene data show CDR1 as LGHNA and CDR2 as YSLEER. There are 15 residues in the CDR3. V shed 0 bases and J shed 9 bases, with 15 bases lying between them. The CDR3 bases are TGCGCCAGCAGCCAAGATCGGGGACTTGTAATTGAGCAGTTCTTC. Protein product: CASSQDRGLVIEQFF.

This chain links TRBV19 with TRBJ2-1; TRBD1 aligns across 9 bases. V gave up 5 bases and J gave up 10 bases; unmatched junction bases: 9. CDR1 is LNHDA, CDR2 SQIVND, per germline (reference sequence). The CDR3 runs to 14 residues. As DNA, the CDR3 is TGTGCCAGTAGTGGGTGGGACAGGGTTCACGAGCAGTTCTTC. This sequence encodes CASSGWDRVHEQFF.

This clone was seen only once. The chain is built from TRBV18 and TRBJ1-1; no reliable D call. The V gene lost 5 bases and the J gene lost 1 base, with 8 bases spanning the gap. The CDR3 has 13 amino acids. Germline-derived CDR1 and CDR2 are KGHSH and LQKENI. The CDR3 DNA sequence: TGTGCCAGCTCATCGGACGGGAACACTGAAGCTTTCTTT. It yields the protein CASSSDGNTEAFF.

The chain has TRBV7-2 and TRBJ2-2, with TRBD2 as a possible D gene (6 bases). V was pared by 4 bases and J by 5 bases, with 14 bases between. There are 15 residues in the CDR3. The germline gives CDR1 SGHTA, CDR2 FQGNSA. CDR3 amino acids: CASSSPGLITGELFF. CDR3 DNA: TGTGCCAGCAGCTCACCCGGACTAATAACCGGGGAGCTGTTTTTT. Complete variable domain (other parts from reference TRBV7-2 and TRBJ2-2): GAGVSQSPSNKVTEKGKDVELRCDPISGHTALYWYRQSLGQGLEFLIYFQGNSAPDKSGLPSDRFSAERTGGSVSTLTIQRTQQEDSAVYLCASSSPGLITGELFFGEGSRLTVL.

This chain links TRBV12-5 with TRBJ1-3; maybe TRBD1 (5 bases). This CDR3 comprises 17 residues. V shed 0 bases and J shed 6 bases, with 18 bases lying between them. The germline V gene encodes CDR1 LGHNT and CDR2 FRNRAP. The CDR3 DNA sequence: TGTGCTAGTGGTTTGGTAATGCCAGGGCGGTTGGTAAACACCATATATTTT. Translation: CASGLVMPGRLVNTIYF.

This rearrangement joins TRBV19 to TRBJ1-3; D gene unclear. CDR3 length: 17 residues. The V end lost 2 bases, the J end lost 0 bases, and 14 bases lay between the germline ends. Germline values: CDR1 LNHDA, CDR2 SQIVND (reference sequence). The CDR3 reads CASSIQDGFISGNTIYF. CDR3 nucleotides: TGTGCCAGTAGTATACAGGACGGCTTTATCTCTGGAAACACCATATATTTT.

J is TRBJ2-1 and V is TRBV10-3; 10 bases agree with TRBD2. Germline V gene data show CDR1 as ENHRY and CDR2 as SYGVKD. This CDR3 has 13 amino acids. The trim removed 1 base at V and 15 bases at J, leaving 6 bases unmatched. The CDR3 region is CAISEFPSGGLFF. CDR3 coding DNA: TGTGCCATCAGTGAGTTCCCTAGCGGGGGACTGTTCTTC.

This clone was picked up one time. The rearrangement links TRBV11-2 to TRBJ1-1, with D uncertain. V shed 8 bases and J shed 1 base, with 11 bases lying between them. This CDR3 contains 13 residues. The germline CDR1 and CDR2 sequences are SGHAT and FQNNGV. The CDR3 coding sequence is TGTGCCAGCCTAGATCGGGGGAACACTGAAGCTTTCTTT. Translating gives CASLDRGNTEAFF.

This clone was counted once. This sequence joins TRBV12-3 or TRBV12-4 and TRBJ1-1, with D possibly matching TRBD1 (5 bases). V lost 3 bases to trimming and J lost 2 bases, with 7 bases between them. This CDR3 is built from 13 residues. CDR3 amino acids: CASSFRENTEAFF. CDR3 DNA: TGTGCCAGCAGTTTCAGGGAAAACACTGAAGCTTTCTTT.

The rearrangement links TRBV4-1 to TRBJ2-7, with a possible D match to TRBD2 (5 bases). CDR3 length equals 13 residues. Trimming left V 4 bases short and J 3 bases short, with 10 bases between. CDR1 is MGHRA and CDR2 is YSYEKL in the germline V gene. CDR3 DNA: TGCGCCAGCAGCCCTGAACTAGACTACGAGCAGTACTTC. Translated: CASSPELDYEQYF.

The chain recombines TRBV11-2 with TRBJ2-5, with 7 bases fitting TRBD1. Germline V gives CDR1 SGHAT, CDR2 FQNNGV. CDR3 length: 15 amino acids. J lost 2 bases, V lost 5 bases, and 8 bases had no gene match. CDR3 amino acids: CASSPSPGQQETQYF. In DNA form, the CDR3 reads TGTGCCAGCAGCCCGAGCCCGGGACAGCAAGAGACCCAGTACTTC.

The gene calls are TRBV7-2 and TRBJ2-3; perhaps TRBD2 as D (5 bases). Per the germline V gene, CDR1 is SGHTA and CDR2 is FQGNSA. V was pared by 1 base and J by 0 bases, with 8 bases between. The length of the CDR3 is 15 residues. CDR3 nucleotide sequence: TGTGCCAGCAGCTTAGTCCCGGGAAGCACAGATACGCAGTATTTT. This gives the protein CASSLVPGSTDTQYF.

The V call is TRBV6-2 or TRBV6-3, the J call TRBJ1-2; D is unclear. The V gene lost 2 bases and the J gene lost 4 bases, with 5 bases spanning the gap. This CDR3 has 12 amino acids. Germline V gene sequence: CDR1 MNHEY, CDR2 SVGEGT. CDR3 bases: TGTGCCAGCAGTTACGACGGCTATGGCTACACCTTC. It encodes CASSYDGYGYTF.

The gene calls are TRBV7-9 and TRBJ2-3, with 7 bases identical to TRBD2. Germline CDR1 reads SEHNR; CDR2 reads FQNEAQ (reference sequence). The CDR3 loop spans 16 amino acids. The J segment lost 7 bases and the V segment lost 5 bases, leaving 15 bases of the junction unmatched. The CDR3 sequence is CASSGMGGDPSNTQYF. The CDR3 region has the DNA TGTGCCAGCAGCGGGATGGGGGGGGACCCCAGCAATACGCAGTATTTT.